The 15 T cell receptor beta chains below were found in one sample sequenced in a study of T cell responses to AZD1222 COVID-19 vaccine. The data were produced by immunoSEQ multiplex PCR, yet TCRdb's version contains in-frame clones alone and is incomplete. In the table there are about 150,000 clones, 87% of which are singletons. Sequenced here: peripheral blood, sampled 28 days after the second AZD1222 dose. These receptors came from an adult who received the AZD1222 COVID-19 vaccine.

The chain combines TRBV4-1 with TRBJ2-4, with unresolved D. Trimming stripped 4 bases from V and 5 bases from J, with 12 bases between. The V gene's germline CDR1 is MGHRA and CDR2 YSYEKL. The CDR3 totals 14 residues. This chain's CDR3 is CASSPAGTQNIQYF. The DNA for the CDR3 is TGCGCCAGCAGCCCGGCAGGAACCCAAAACATTCAGTACTTC.

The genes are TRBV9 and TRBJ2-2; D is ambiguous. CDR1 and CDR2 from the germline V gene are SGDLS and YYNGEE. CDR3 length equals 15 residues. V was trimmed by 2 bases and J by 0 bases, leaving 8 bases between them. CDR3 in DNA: TGTGCCAGCAGCGTTGAAGGGACGAACACCGGGGAGCTGTTTTTT. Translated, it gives CASSVEGTNTGELFF.

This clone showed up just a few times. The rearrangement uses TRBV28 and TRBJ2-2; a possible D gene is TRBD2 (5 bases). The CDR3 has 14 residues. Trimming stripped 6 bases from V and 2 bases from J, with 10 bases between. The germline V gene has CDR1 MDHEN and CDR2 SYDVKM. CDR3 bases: TGTGCCAGCAGCGGGGAGAGAAACACCGGGGAGCTGTTTTTT. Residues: CASSGERNTGELFF. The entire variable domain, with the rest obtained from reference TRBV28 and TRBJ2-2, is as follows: DVKVTQSSRYLVKRTGEKVFLECVQDMDHENMFWYRQDPGLGLRLIYFSYDVKMKEKGDIPEGYSVSREKKERFSLILESASTNQTSMYLCASSGERNTGELFFGEGSRLTVL.

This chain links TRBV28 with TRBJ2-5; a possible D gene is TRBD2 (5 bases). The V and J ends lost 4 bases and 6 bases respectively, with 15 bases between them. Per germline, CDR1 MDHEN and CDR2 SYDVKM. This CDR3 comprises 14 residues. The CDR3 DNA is TGTGCCAGCAGTTGGGCCGGGGATGGGAAGACCCAGTACTTC. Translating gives CASSWAGDGKTQYF.

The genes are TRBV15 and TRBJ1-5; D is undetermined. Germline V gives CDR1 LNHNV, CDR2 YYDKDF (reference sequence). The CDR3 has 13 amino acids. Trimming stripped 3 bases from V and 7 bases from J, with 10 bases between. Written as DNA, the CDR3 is TGTGCCACCAGCAGTCGGACTTCCCAGCCCCAGCATTTT. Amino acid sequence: CATSSRTSQPQHF.

The CDR3 bases are TGTGCCAGCAGTTCCCCCGGACAGGGGCTTGAAGATACGCAGTATTTT. As protein: CASSSPGQGLEDTQYF. V is TRBV28 and J is TRBJ2-3, with 9 bases fitting TRBD1. Unmatched junction bases numbered 10, after V lost 4 bases and J lost 5 bases. CDR1 and CDR2 from the germline V gene are MDHEN and SYDVKM. This CDR3 comprises 16 residues. Drawing the rest from reference TRBV28 and TRBJ2-3, the complete variable domain is DVKVTQSSRYLVKRTGEKVFLECVQDMDHENMFWYRQDPGLGLRLIYFSYDVKMKEKGDIPEGYSVSREKKERFSLILESASTNQTSMYLCASSSPGQGLEDTQYFGPGTRLTVL.

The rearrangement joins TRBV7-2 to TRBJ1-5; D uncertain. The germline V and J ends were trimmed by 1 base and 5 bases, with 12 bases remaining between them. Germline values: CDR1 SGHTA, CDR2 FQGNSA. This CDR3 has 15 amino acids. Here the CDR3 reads CASSLDSPGDQPQHF. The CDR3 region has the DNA TGTGCCAGCAGCTTAGACTCACCCGGGGATCAGCCCCAGCATTTT. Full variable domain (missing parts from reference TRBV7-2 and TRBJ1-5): GAGVSQSPSNKVTEKGKDVELRCDPISGHTALYWYRQSLGQGLEFLIYFQGNSAPDKSGLPSDRFSAERTGGSVSTLTIQRTQQEDSAVYLCASSLDSPGDQPQHFGDGTRLSIL.

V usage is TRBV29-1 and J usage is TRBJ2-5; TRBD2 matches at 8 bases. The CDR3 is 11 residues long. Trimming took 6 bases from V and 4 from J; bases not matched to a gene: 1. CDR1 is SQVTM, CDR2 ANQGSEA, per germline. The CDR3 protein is CSVGLAETQYF. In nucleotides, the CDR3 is TGCAGCGTAGGACTAGCAGAGACCCAGTACTTC.

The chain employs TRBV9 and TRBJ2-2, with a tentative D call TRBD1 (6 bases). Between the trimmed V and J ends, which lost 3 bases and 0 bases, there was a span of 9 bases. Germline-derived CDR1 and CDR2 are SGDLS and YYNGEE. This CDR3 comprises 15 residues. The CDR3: CASSAGTPNTGELFF. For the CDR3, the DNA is TGTGCCAGCAGCGCCGGGACACCGAACACCGGGGAGCTGTTTTTT.

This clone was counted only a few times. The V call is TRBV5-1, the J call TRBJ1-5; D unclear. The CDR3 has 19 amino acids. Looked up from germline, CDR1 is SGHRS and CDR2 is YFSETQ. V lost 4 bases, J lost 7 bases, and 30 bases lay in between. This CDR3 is CASSPPVERHDFLGQPQHF. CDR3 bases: TGCGCCAGCAGCCCCCCGGTAGAGCGACACGACTTTCTAGGGCAGCCCCAGCATTTT.

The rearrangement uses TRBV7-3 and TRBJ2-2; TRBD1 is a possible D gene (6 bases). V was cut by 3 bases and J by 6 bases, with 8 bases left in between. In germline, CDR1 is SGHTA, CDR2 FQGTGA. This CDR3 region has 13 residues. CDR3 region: CASSFSGAGELFF. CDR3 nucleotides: TGTGCCAGCAGCTTCTCAGGGGCCGGGGAGCTGTTTTTT.

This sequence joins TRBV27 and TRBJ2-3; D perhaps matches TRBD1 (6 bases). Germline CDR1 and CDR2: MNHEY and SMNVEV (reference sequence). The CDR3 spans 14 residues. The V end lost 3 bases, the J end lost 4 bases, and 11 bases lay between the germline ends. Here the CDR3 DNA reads TGTGCCAGCAGTTTGGTGACAGGCGCAGATACGCAGTATTTT. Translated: CASSLVTGADTQYF.

The CDR3 DNA follows: TGTGCCAGCAGCTGGGGACAGGGGGGGCTAGCGGGAGGCCAGACCCAGTACTTC. Its translation is CASSWGQGGLAGGQTQYF. This chain links TRBV6-2 or TRBV6-3 with TRBJ2-5; D is perhaps TRBD1 or TRBD2 (11 bases each). Germline lookup yields CDR1 MNHEY and CDR2 SVGEGT. V shed 6 bases and J shed 6 bases, with 29 bases lying between them. The CDR3 runs 18 residues.

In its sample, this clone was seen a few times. The chain's CDR3 is CATSRDRLANSPLHF. The CDR3 coding sequence is TGTGCCACCAGCAGGGATCGACTGGCGAATTCACCCCTCCACTTT. The gene calls are TRBV15 and TRBJ1-6; D unresolved. This CDR3 spans 15 amino acids. Trimming cost V 3 bases and J 7 bases, with 13 bases left between them. Germline CDR1 LNHNV, CDR2 YYDKDF (reference sequence).

The CDR3 reads CASSRCRGAGELFF. Here the CDR3 DNA reads TGTGCCAGCAGCCGATGCAGGGGGGCCGGGGAGCTGTTTTTT. This chain links TRBV7-9 with TRBJ2-2; possibly TRBD1 for D (7 bases). The CDR3 contains 14 residues. Trimming left V 5 bases short and J 6 bases short, with 13 bases between. Germline V lookup: CDR1 SEHNR, CDR2 FQNEAQ (reference sequence). The whole variable domain, remainder taken from reference TRBV7-9 and TRBJ2-2, is DTGVSQNPRHKITKRGQNVTFRCDPISEHNRLYWYRQTLGQGPEFLTYFQNEAQLEKSRLLSDRFSAERPKGSFSTLEIQRTEQGDSAMYLCASSRCRGAGELFFGEGSRLTVL.